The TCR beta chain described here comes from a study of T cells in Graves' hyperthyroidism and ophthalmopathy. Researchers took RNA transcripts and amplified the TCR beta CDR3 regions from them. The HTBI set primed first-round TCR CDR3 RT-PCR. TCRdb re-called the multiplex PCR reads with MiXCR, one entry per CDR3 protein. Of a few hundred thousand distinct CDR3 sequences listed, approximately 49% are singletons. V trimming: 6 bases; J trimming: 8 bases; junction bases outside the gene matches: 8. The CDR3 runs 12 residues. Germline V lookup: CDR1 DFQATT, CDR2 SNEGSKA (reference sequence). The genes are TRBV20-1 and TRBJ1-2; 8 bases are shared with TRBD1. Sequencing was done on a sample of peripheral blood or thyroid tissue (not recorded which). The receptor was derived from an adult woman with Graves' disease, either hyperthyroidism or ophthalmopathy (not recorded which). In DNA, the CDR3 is TGCAGTGCGCCTCAGGGGGCGAAGGGCTACACCTTC. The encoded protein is CSAPQGAKGYTF.